These 7 T cell receptor beta chains were sequenced from one sample in a study of molecular identifiers for immune sequencing clone quantification. Using its own MiXCR run on the PCR reads, TCRdb lists one record per CDR3 protein. The sample yields a few hundred thousand distinct CDR3 sequences, 24% seen once. Sequencing was carried out using naive CD8+ T cells from blood, with Jurkat cell RNA spiked in. The subset is: FACS-sorted CD8+CD4-CCR7+CD45RA+ naive T cells. The receptors stem from a human donor in good health. Some libraries in this study had Jurkat cell RNA spiked in.

Only a few counts were recorded for this clonotype. This chain connects TRBV20-1 to TRBJ2-7; the D is unclear. The CDR3 contains 15 residues. Germline CDR1 is DFQATT and CDR2 is SNEGSKA (reference sequence). Trimming removed 3 bases from V and 0 bases from J, with 15 bases in between. The CDR3 DNA reads TGCAGTGCTAGGCCTTGGACGGAGTCCTCCTACGAGCAGTACTTC. Its translation is CSARPWTESSYEQYF.

Turning to this clonotype: This clone may be a read error of a much larger clone one base away. The chain uses TRBV4-2 and TRBJ2-7; D is perhaps TRBD2 (5 bases). CDR1 is LGHNA, CDR2 YNFKEQ, per germline. The ends were cut back, 3 bases at V and 2 bases at J, with 14 bases in the middle. The CDR3 covers 15 residues. CDR3 loop: CASSQFEGEAYEQYF. The CDR3 DNA reads TGTGCCAGCAGCCAGTTCGAGGGCGAAGCCTACGAGCAGTACTTC.

The V gene is TRBV30, the J gene TRBJ2-7, with 7 positions matching TRBD1. V was pared by 3 bases and J by 7 bases, with 6 bases of the junction left unmatched. The germline V gene encodes CDR1 GTSNPN and CDR2 SVGIG (reference sequence). The CDR3 loop spans 12 amino acids. The CDR3 nucleotides are TGTGCCTGGAGCGACAGGGACATGGAGCAGTACTTC. The encoded protein is CAWSDRDMEQYF.

Points on this clonotype: This could be a read error, since a much larger clone is one nucleotide away. The chain uses TRBV12-5 and TRBJ1-1; 7 bases agree with TRBD1. Germline values: CDR1 LGHNT, CDR2 FRNRAP. The CDR3 covers 12 residues. CDR3 coding DNA: TGTGCTAGTGGTATCGAGGGGGCTGAAGTTTTCTTT. It is translated as CASGIEGAEVFF.

With regard to this clonotype: The conserved phenylalanine or tryptophan normally closing the CDR3 is absent here, so this likely arose from a read error. The V call is TRBV6-1, the J call TRBJ2-3; unclear D gene. This CDR3 is 13 amino acids long. The V end was cut by 3 bases, the J end by 4 bases, with 8 bases between. Germline V CDR1 and CDR2: MNHNS, SASEGT. CDR3 nucleotide sequence: TGTGCCAGCAGTGAGTTTTACCCAGATACGCAGTATCTT. This translates into CASSEFYPDTQYL.

Details on this clonotype: A much bigger clone sits one base away, suggesting this may be a read error. V gene TRBV4-1 combines with J gene TRBJ1-6, with D unresolved. The CDR3 loop spans 13 amino acids. The germline gives CDR1 MGHRA, CDR2 YSYEKL. DNA of the CDR3: TGCGCCGGCAGCCAGCCTCAGTTGCCGCCCCTCCACTTT. Translated: CAGSQPQLPPLHF.

A word on this clonotype: Since a much larger clone is just one base distant, this may be a read error. Lacking the conserved final phenylalanine or tryptophan, this CDR3 likely reflects a read error. The rearrangement uses TRBV7-2 and TRBJ1-6; D possibly corresponds to TRBD1 (5 bases). This CDR3 comprises 16 residues. Trimming stripped 3 bases from V and 0 bases from J, with 9 bases between. In germline, CDR1 is SGHTA, CDR2 FQGNSA. CDR3 DNA: TGTGCCAGCAGCTTTTGGGGGACCTCCTATAATTCACCCCTCCACTCT. The encoded protein is CASSFWGTSYNSPLHS.